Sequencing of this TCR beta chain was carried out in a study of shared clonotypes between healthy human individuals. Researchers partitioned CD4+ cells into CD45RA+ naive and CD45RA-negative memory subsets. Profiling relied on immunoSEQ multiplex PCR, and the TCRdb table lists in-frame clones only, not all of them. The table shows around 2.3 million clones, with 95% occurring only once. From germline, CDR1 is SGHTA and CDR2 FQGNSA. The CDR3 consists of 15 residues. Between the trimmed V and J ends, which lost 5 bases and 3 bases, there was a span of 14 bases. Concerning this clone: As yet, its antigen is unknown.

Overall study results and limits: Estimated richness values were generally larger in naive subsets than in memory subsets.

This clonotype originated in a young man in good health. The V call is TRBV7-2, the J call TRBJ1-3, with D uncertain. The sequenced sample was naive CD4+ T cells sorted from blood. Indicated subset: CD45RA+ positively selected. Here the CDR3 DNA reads TGTGCCAGCAGCGCGCAACCCATAGGTGGAAACACCATATATTTT. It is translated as CASSAQPIGGNTIYF.